The rows below give T cell receptor beta chains drawn from one sample of a study of OX40 agonist ivuxolimab in advanced cancers. The assay was immunoSEQ multiplex PCR, and TCRdb's table has in-frame clones only and misses some. The data hold tens of thousands of clones, with approximately 80% observed a single time. The sequenced sample was CD4+ or CD8+ T cells sorted from blood, obtained in a trial of the OX40 agonist ivuxolimab. The receptors here all came from an adult with an advanced solid tumor such as melanoma, head and neck, liver or kidney cancer. CDR3s include the opening cysteine and the closing phenylalanine or tryptophan. The order of the fields is V gene, J gene, clone size, D gene, CDR3 protein, CDR3 DNA. D genes are given only for firm matches. For some rows the clone size is stated as once, few or many, or as a class when expanded; others skip it.

TRBV7-8	TRBJ2-1	NA	TRBD2	CASSLEVRAGAPYEQFF	TGTGCCAGCAGCTTAGAGGTGCGAGCGGGGGCCCCCTATGAGCAGTTCTTC
TRBV10-3	TRBJ1-6	NA	NA	CAISEDVNSPLHF	TGTGCCATCAGTGAGGACGTGAATTCACCCCTCCACTTT
TRBV5-5	TRBJ2-3	NA	NA	CRGDTQYF	TGTAGGGGGGATACGCAGTATTTT
TRBV7-9	TRBJ2-2	NA	TRBD2	CASSFAGATGELFF	TGTGCCAGCAGCTTTGCGGGAGCCACCGGGGAGCTGTTTTTT
TRBV7-9	TRBJ2-1	NA	NA	CASSLGDREQFF	TGTGCCAGCAGCTTAGGCGACAGGGAGCAGTTCTTC
TRBV27	TRBJ2-7	medium-sized	NA	CASTLLSGSSYEQYF	TGTGCCAGCACCCTCCTAAGCGGTAGCTCCTACGAGCAGTACTTC
TRBV7-9	TRBJ1-5	NA	NA	CASSLSGNQPQHF	TGTGCCAGCAGCTTATCAGGGAATCAGCCCCAGCATTTT
TRBV6-1	TRBJ1-6	NA	NA	CASGPSADNSPLHF	TGTGCCAGCGGCCCCTCAGCAGATAATTCACCCCTCCACTTT
TRBV13	TRBJ2-7	once	NA	CASSWGNYEQYF	TGTGCCAGCAGCTGGGGGAACTACGAGCAGTACTTC
TRBV13	TRBJ2-7	NA	NA	CASSTRGSLPYEQYF	TGTGCCAGCAGCACCCGGGGGTCCCTCCCCTACGAGCAGTACTTC
TRBV6-1	TRBJ2-7	few	NA	CASTPDGIGFYEQYF	TGTGCCAGCACCCCCGACGGGATAGGGTTCTACGAGCAGTACTTC
TRBV13	TRBJ2-7	few	NA	CASSLEGSDHEQYF	TGTGCCAGCAGCTTAGAGGGGTCTGACCACGAGCAGTACTTC
TRBV7-8	TRBJ1-5	NA	NA	CASSLAWGQPQHF	TGTGCCAGCAGCTTAGCATGGGGTCAGCCCCAGCATTTT
TRBV19	TRBJ1-2	few	NA	CATAGLSYTF	TGTGCCACAGCGGGTCTTAGCTACACCTTC
TRBV4-2	TRBJ2-1	NA	NA	CASSQQNNEQFF	TGTGCCAGCAGCCAACAGAACAATGAGCAGTTCTTC
TRBV9	TRBJ2-7	NA	TRBD2	CASSVGVAGSYEQYF	TGTGCCAGCAGCGTAGGGGTAGCGGGCTCCTACGAGCAGTACTTC
TRBV4-3	TRBJ2-1	NA	NA	CASSQDALGGREQFF	TGCGCCAGCAGCCAAGATGCACTGGGGGGCCGGGAGCAGTTCTTC
TRBV4-3	TRBJ2-5	NA	TRBD2	CASSRGLAVETQYF	TGCGCCAGCAGCCGGGGACTAGCGGTAGAGACCCAGTACTTC
TRBV30	TRBJ1-4	few	TRBD1	CAWSIPLQGATNEKLFF	TGTGCCTGGAGTATTCCGTTACAGGGGGCAACTAATGAAAAACTGTTTTTT
TRBV10-1	TRBJ2-7	few	NA	CASSESYEQYF	TGCGCCAGCAGTGAAAGCTACGAGCAGTACTTC
TRBV6-1	TRBJ1-5	NA	TRBD1	CASSPGGGQPQHF	TGTGCCAGCAGCCCAGGGGGGGGCCAGCCCCAGCATTTT
TRBV15	TRBJ1-1	NA	NA	CATSRIGGGQIYLNTEAFF	TGTGCCACCAGCAGAATTGGAGGTGGACAGATTTATTTGAACACTGAAGCTTTCTTT
TRBV15	TRBJ2-1	NA	NA	CATSRGVQGTHNEQFF	TGTGCCACCAGCAGAGGGGTGCAGGGCACCCACAATGAGCAGTTCTTC
TRBV28	TRBJ1-3	few	NA	CASTPAGSGNTIYF	TGTGCCAGCACCCCGGCGGGGTCTGGAAACACCATATATTTT
TRBV4-3	TRBJ2-7	NA	NA	CASSQDGGYEQYF	TGCGCCAGCAGCCAAGATGGGGGTTACGAGCAGTACTTC
TRBV5-1	TRBJ1-1	NA	NA	CASKGVWDTEAFF	TGCGCCAGCAAAGGGGTTTGGGACACTGAAGCTTTCTTT
TRBV7-9	TRBJ2-7	few	NA	CASSQEGPSESSYEQYF	TGTGCCAGCAGCCAAGAAGGCCCTTCCGAAAGCTCCTACGAGCAGTACTTC
TRBV5-1	TRBJ2-5	NA	TRBD1	CASPPPGTVEEETQYF	TGCGCCAGCCCCCCCCCGGGGACAGTTGAAGAAGAGACCCAGTACTTC
TRBV20-1	TRBJ2-5	NA	NA	CSAQPETQYF	TGCAGTGCCCAACCCGAGACCCAGTACTTC
TRBV4-3	TRBJ2-7	NA	NA	CASSQHGGNREQYF	TGCGCCAGCAGCCAACACGGGGGTAACCGCGAGCAGTACTTC
TRBV29-1	TRBJ2-7	once	TRBD2	CSVGEGGEQYF	TGCAGCGTGGGGGAGGGAGGCGAGCAGTACTTC
TRBV7-9	TRBJ1-6	NA	TRBD1	CASSGTGLNSPLHF	TGTGCCAGCAGCGGGACAGGCTTAAATTCACCCCTCCACTTT
TRBV7-2	TRBJ1-5	NA	NA	CASSLDSGANQPQHF	TGTGCCAGCAGCTTAGATTCAGGGGCCAATCAGCCCCAGCATTTT
TRBV7-9	TRBJ2-1	NA	NA	CASSLTPYNEQFF	TGTGCCAGCAGCTTGACACCCTACAATGAGCAGTTCTTC
TRBV6-5	TRBJ1-1	NA	TRBD1	CASSSLQGAFDFAFF	TGTGCCAGCAGTTCCCTACAGGGGGCGTTTGATTTTGCTTTCTTT
TRBV7-9	TRBJ1-4	NA	NA	CASSPKTGPIPKLFF	TGTGCCAGCAGCCCCAAGACAGGACCAATCCCAAAACTGTTTTTT
TRBV6-6	TRBJ2-2	NA	NA	CASSYSFPSVTGELFF	TGTGCCAGCAGTTACTCATTTCCTAGCGTTACCGGGGAGCTGTTTTTT
TRBV6-1	TRBJ1-5	NA	NA	CASISGAGSGQPQHF	TGTGCCAGCATCTCCGGAGCAGGATCGGGACAGCCCCAGCATTTT
TRBV6-1	TRBJ2-3	NA	NA	CASSESDESTDTQYF	TGTGCCAGCAGTGAATCTGACGAATCCACAGATACGCAGTATTTT
TRBV29-1	TRBJ2-1	NA	TRBD2	CSVEDRGLAAFNEQFF	TGCAGCGTTGAAGATAGAGGACTAGCGGCTTTCAATGAGCAGTTCTTC
TRBV27	TRBJ2-6	NA	TRBD1	CASSLQGTGARSGANVLTF	TGTGCCAGCAGTCTCCAAGGGACAGGAGCTCGCTCTGGGGCCAACGTCCTGACTTTC
TRBV5-4	TRBJ2-7	NA	TRBD2	CASSLSGVPGEQYF	TGTGCCAGCAGCTTAAGCGGGGTCCCGGGGGAGCAGTACTTC
TRBV30	TRBJ1-4	few	NA	CACQDLNEKLFF	TGTGCCTGTCAAGATTTAAATGAAAAACTGTTTTTT
TRBV11-2	TRBJ2-2	NA	NA	CASSPVEMNTGELFF	TGTGCCAGCAGCCCTGTAGAGATGAACACCGGGGAGCTGTTTTTT